A selection of T cell receptor beta chains follows, all from one sample in a study of blood T cell repertoires in COVID-19. Assay used: immunoSEQ multiplex PCR; TCRdb lists only in-frame clones, some missing. The sample includes about 250,000 clones, roughly 90% of them seen just once. The sequenced material came from PBMCs or T cells enriched from blood (not recorded which). The origin of the receptors is a woman in her forties or fifties who had recovered from COVID-19. The CDR3 runs from the conserved cysteine through the conserved F or W. A D gene is named only where the DNA matches it firmly. Clone size is shown for a subset of rows, as once, few, many or a class of expanded clone.

v_gene: TRBV28; abundance: once; j_gene: TRBJ1-5; d_gene: .; CDR3nt: TGTGCCAGCAGGGTACAGGGAAATCAGCCCCAGCATTTT; CDR3aa: CASRVQGNQPQHF
v_gene: TRBV7-9; abundance: once; j_gene: TRBJ1-4; d_gene: .; CDR3nt: TGTGCCACTCAAAGGGAGGGTGAAAAACTGTTTTTT; CDR3aa: CATQREGEKLFF
v_gene: TRBV4-1; abundance: .; j_gene: TRBJ2-7; d_gene: TRBD2; CDR3nt: TGCGCCAGCAGCCAAGTAGCGGGAGACGCTAGCTACGAGCAGTACTTC; CDR3aa: CASSQVAGDASYEQYF
v_gene: TRBV29-1; abundance: .; j_gene: TRBJ1-4; d_gene: TRBD1; CDR3nt: TGCAGCGTTCCCAGACAGGGACCAACTAATGAAAAACTGTTTTTT; CDR3aa: CSVPRQGPTNEKLFF
v_gene: TRBV7-9; abundance: .; j_gene: TRBJ2-5; d_gene: TRBD1; CDR3nt: TGTGCCAGCAGCCAGTTGGGACAGGGTGAGTACCAAGAGACCCAGTACTTC; CDR3aa: CASSQLGQGEYQETQYF
v_gene: TRBV9; abundance: .; j_gene: TRBJ1-3; d_gene: .; CDR3nt: TGTGCCAGCAGCGTCTTGGGCGCTGGAAACACCATATATTTT; CDR3aa: CASSVLGAGNTIYF
v_gene: TRBV4-2; abundance: once; j_gene: TRBJ2-7; d_gene: TRBD2; CDR3nt: TGTGCCAGCAGCTTCACACTAGCGTCCTACGAGCAGTACTTC; CDR3aa: CASSFTLASYEQYF
v_gene: TRBV11-3; abundance: .; j_gene: TRBJ2-7; d_gene: .; CDR3nt: TGTGCCAGCAGCTTCGGACTCGACGAGCAGTACTTC; CDR3aa: CASSFGLDEQYF
v_gene: TRBV27; abundance: .; j_gene: TRBJ1-1; d_gene: .; CDR3nt: TGTGCCAGTTTCGGAGCGTCTGAAGCTTTCTTT; CDR3aa: CASFGASEAFF
v_gene: TRBV10-2; abundance: .; j_gene: TRBJ2-7; d_gene: TRBD1; CDR3nt: TGCGCCAGCAGTGAGTTCGCCCCTGAACAGGGGCCCTACGAGCAGTACTTC; CDR3aa: CASSEFAPEQGPYEQYF
v_gene: TRBV9; abundance: .; j_gene: TRBJ2-1; d_gene: .; CDR3nt: TGTGCCAGCAGCGAGAGACAGGATTCTTACAATGAGCAGTTCTTC; CDR3aa: CASSERQDSYNEQFF
v_gene: TRBV5-4; abundance: .; j_gene: TRBJ1-1; d_gene: .; CDR3nt: TGTGCCAGCAGCTTTTCCGTTATGAACACTGAAGCTTTCTTT; CDR3aa: CASSFSVMNTEAFF
v_gene: TRBV7-3; abundance: .; j_gene: TRBJ2-1; d_gene: TRBD2; CDR3nt: TGTGCCAGCAGCTTAACGTTTCTCGAGACTAGCGGGAACTATGAGCAGTTCTTC; CDR3aa: CASSLTFLETSGNYEQFF
v_gene: TRBV2; abundance: .; j_gene: TRBJ1-4; d_gene: TRBD1; CDR3nt: TGTGCCAGCAGTGGCCTACAGGGGTTTAATGAAAAACTGTTTTTT; CDR3aa: CASSGLQGFNEKLFF
v_gene: TRBV4-3; abundance: .; j_gene: TRBJ2-3; d_gene: TRBD2; CDR3nt: TGCGCCAGCAGCCAAGATCGAGCGGGAAGCACAGATACGCAGTATTTT; CDR3aa: CASSQDRAGSTDTQYF
v_gene: TRBV7-7; abundance: .; j_gene: TRBJ2-5; d_gene: TRBD2; CDR3nt: TGTGCTAGCAGCTTACTCGGCGGGACTAGCGGGAGCGAGACCCAGTACTTC; CDR3aa: CASSLLGGTSGSETQYF
v_gene: TRBV19; abundance: .; j_gene: TRBJ2-6; d_gene: .; CDR3nt: TGTGCCAGTAGTGTTGGCCCGGGACTGTCCTCTGGGGCCAACGTCCTGACTTTC; CDR3aa: CASSVGPGLSSGANVLTF
v_gene: TRBV12-3/TRBV12-4; abundance: .; j_gene: TRBJ1-2; d_gene: .; CDR3nt: TGTGCCAGCAGTTTCGGAGGAATGGATGGCTACACCTTC; CDR3aa: CASSFGGMDGYTF
v_gene: TRBV13; abundance: .; j_gene: TRBJ2-5; d_gene: TRBD1; CDR3nt: TGTGCCAGCAGCCTATACACAACAGGGGAAGAGACCCAGTACTTC; CDR3aa: CASSLYTTGEETQYF
v_gene: TRBV3-1/TRBV3-2; abundance: .; j_gene: TRBJ2-5; d_gene: .; CDR3nt: TGTGCCAGCAGCCACCGACTAGTCTGCGTGAAGACCCAGTACTTC; CDR3aa: CASSHRLVCVKTQYF
v_gene: TRBV5-4; abundance: .; j_gene: TRBJ2-1; d_gene: .; CDR3nt: TGTGCCAGCAGCTTGGGGATGGAAGGAGCCAATGAGCAGTTCTTC; CDR3aa: CASSLGMEGANEQFF
v_gene: TRBV6-5; abundance: .; j_gene: TRBJ1-1; d_gene: .; CDR3nt: TGTGCCAGCAGCCGAACAGGGAGCGCTGAAGCTTTCTTT; CDR3aa: CASSRTGSAEAFF
v_gene: TRBV2; abundance: .; j_gene: TRBJ1-5; d_gene: TRBD1; CDR3nt: TGTGCCAGCAGTGAATTACCAGCCGGGACAGGGAGCCAGCCCCAGCATTTT; CDR3aa: CASSELPAGTGSQPQHF
v_gene: TRBV7-2; abundance: .; j_gene: TRBJ2-7; d_gene: .; CDR3nt: TGTGCCAGCAGCGAGTATCGCAACGAGCAGTACTTC; CDR3aa: CASSEYRNEQYF
v_gene: TRBV6-1; abundance: .; j_gene: TRBJ2-4; d_gene: .; CDR3nt: TGTGCCAGCAGTGAATCCAGGGTGGTGGGAAACATTCAGTACTTC; CDR3aa: CASSESRVVGNIQYF
v_gene: TRBV7-2; abundance: .; j_gene: TRBJ1-2; d_gene: .; CDR3nt: TGTGCCAGCAGCCCAAGGGGGAGCCTGGACTATGGCTACACCTTC; CDR3aa: CASSPRGSLDYGYTF
v_gene: TRBV6-2/TRBV6-3; abundance: few; j_gene: TRBJ2-7; d_gene: TRBD2; CDR3nt: TGTGCCAGCAGTTACTCCTCTAGCGGGAGAGTCTACGAGCAGTACTTC; CDR3aa: CASSYSSSGRVYEQYF
v_gene: TRBV25-1; abundance: .; j_gene: TRBJ1-2; d_gene: .; CDR3nt: TGTGCCTGCGGGGGAGACAGTGGCTATGGCTACACCTTC; CDR3aa: CACGGDSGYGYTF
v_gene: TRBV9; abundance: once; j_gene: TRBJ1-5; d_gene: TRBD1; CDR3nt: TGTGCCAGCAGCCCTGGGACAGGGGGGCAGCCCCAGCATTTT; CDR3aa: CASSPGTGGQPQHF
v_gene: TRBV19; abundance: .; j_gene: TRBJ1-5; d_gene: TRBD1; CDR3nt: TGTGCCAGTAGCGTCCAGGGGGTTCAGCCCCAGCATTTT; CDR3aa: CASSVQGVQPQHF
v_gene: TRBV15; abundance: .; j_gene: TRBJ2-7; d_gene: TRBD2; CDR3nt: TGTGCCACCAGCCCCGGCGGGGGCTACGAGCAGTACTTC; CDR3aa: CATSPGGGYEQYF
v_gene: TRBV7-2; abundance: .; j_gene: TRBJ2-7; d_gene: TRBD2; CDR3nt: TGTGCCAGCAGCGTGAGCCCGACTAGCGGGAGTTCCTACGAGCAGTACTTC; CDR3aa: CASSVSPTSGSSYEQYF
v_gene: TRBV30; abundance: .; j_gene: TRBJ2-2; d_gene: TRBD2; CDR3nt: TGTGCCGGGGCTAGCGGGAGGGCCGGGATCGGGGAGCTGTTTTTT; CDR3aa: CAGASGRAGIGELFF
v_gene: TRBV24-1; abundance: .; j_gene: TRBJ2-3; d_gene: .; CDR3nt: TGTGCCACCAGTGATGCCCAGGCTTCAGATACGCAGTATTTT; CDR3aa: CATSDAQASDTQYF
v_gene: TRBV5-6; abundance: .; j_gene: TRBJ2-7; d_gene: .; CDR3nt: TGTGCCAGCAGCTTGGGAAGCGCGCCCTACGAGCAGTACTTC; CDR3aa: CASSLGSAPYEQYF
v_gene: TRBV2; abundance: .; j_gene: TRBJ1-1; d_gene: TRBD1; CDR3nt: TGTGCCAGCAGTGCACCAGGGGGCTTGGGCACTGAAGCTTTCTTT; CDR3aa: CASSAPGGLGTEAFF